Listed below are T cell receptor beta chains from one sample, sequenced in a study of blood T cell repertoires in COVID-19. Sequencing was performed with immunoSEQ multiplex PCR; in TCRdb, only in-frame clones are kept and a portion is missing. The sample lists around 70,000 clones; roughly 90% were seen once. The sample consisted of peripheral blood. These receptors originate from a man aged 25-40 years with acute or convalescent COVID-19. The CDR3 runs from the conserved cysteine through the conserved F or W. The D gene is left open where the match is weak. Clone size is given for some rows only: seen once, a few or many times, or a class if the clone is expanded.

V gene	J gene	D gene	clone size	CDR3 DNA	CDR3 protein
TRBV18	TRBJ2-7	TRBD1	.	TGTGCCAGCTCACCACATCCGGGACAGGGTACCTACGAGCAGTACTTC	CASSPHPGQGTYEQYF
TRBV6-5	TRBJ2-1	.	once	TGTGCCAGCCGAGGGAGCTACAATGAGCAGTTCTTC	CASRGSYNEQFF
TRBV13	TRBJ2-5	TRBD2	once	TGTGCCAGCAGCTCAGCGGGAGGGATGGAGACCCAGTACTTC	CASSSAGGMETQYF
TRBV28	TRBJ2-1	.	.	TGTGCCAGCAGTATCACCGCCCAGGGGTCCGGTAACTATGAGCAGTTCTTC	CASSITAQGSGNYEQFF
TRBV6-5	TRBJ2-2	TRBD2	.	TGTGCCAGCAGTTCAGCGGGAGAGGCGGACACCGGGGAGCTGTTTTTT	CASSSAGEADTGELFF
TRBV20-1	TRBJ1-5	TRBD1	.	TGCAGTGCTAGTCTCCGGGACAGACCAAATAGCAATCAGCCCCAGCATTTT	CSASLRDRPNSNQPQHF
TRBV24-1	TRBJ2-7	.	.	TGTGCCACCAGTCTGGCAGGGTACTACGAGCAGTACTTC	CATSLAGYYEQYF
TRBV6-6	TRBJ1-1	.	few	TGTGCCAGCAGCGAGGGACAGAACACTGAAGCTTTCTTT	CASSEGQNTEAFF
TRBV30	TRBJ1-6	.	.	TGTGCCTCGAATCGACAGGCGATTAATTCACCCCTCCACTTT	CASNRQAINSPLHF
TRBV11-1	TRBJ2-1	TRBD1	.	TGTGCCAGCAGCTTCGAGGGGGCCTCCTACAATGAGCAGTTCTTC	CASSFEGASYNEQFF
TRBV27	TRBJ2-5	.	.	TGTGCCAGCAATCCTATCGAGACCCAGTACTTC	CASNPIETQYF
TRBV3-1/TRBV3-2	TRBJ2-7	.	.	TGTGCCAGCAGCCTTCTCCACGAGCAGTACTTC	CASSLLHEQYF
TRBV28	TRBJ1-2	TRBD1	.	TGTGCCAGCAGTTTAGACAGGGGAGGAGGTGGCTACACCTTC	CASSLDRGGGGYTF
TRBV27	TRBJ1-5	.	once	TGTGCCAGCAGTCCGGGGGGGAATCAGCCCCAGCATTTT	CASSPGGNQPQHF
TRBV2	TRBJ2-2	TRBD2	few	TGTGCCTCAGGGGGACTAGCCACCGGGGAGCTGTTTTTT	CASGGLATGELFF
TRBV7-2	TRBJ2-7	.	.	TGTGCCAGCAGCTTTGGGACGGGAGTGGCCGAGCAGTACTTC	CASSFGTGVAEQYF
TRBV7-2	TRBJ2-1	TRBD2	.	TGTGCCAGCAGCCTTAGCGGGAGGGGCCACAATGAGCAGTTCTTC	CASSLSGRGHNEQFF
TRBV19	TRBJ1-4	.	.	TGTGCCAGTAGTTACATCAGGGATGCCAATGAAAAACTGTTTTTT	CASSYIRDANEKLFF
TRBV30	TRBJ1-5	TRBD1	.	TGTGCCTGGAGGGGGACAGGGCCCTTACAGCCCCAGCATTTT	CAWRGTGPLQPQHF
TRBV7-2	TRBJ2-7	.	.	TGTGCCAGCCGCACGGGCTCCTACGAGCAGTACTTC	CASRTGSYEQYF
TRBV15	TRBJ2-3	.	.	TGTGCCACCTCGCTGGGTCTTAGGGGCGCAGATACGCAGTATTTT	CATSLGLRGADTQYF
TRBV7-9	TRBJ2-3	TRBD1	.	TGTGCCAGCAGCTCCCCGACAGGGGTGACAGGAGATACGCAGTATTTT	CASSSPTGVTGDTQYF
TRBV5-1	TRBJ2-1	TRBD1	.	TGCGCCAGCAGCTTGGGACAGGGGATAGGGGATGAGCAGTTCTTC	CASSLGQGIGDEQFF
TRBV9	TRBJ2-7	.	.	TGTGCCAGCAGCGGACTGACGACCTACGAGCAGTACTTC	CASSGLTTYEQYF
TRBV9	TRBJ1-2	TRBD1	.	TGTGCCAGCAGCGTAGAGTACGGACAGGGCGATGGCTACACCTTC	CASSVEYGQGDGYTF
TRBV24-1	TRBJ2-2	.	few	TGTGCCACCAGTGATCCCAGGTTACCTACCGGGGAGCTGTTTTTT	CATSDPRLPTGELFF
TRBV4-1	TRBJ1-2	.	.	TGCGCCAGCACCCCCCTCGGGGATTGGCAGGGCTACACCTTC	CASTPLGDWQGYTF
TRBV18	TRBJ2-2	TRBD1	.	TGTGCCAGCTCACCGAGGACAGGGCGTACCCGGGAGCTGTTTTTT	CASSPRTGRTRELFF
TRBV27	TRBJ2-1	.	.	TGTGCCAGCAGTCCCCGGACTAACGTCAATGAGCAGTTCTTC	CASSPRTNVNEQFF
TRBV29-1	TRBJ2-1	TRBD1	.	TGCAGCGTTCTGCGAGACAGGGGTTACAATGAGCAGTTCTTC	CSVLRDRGYNEQFF
TRBV28	TRBJ1-5	.	once	TGTGCCAGCAGTTGGGGGGATCAGCCCCAGCATTTT	CASSWGDQPQHF
TRBV6-5	TRBJ2-7	TRBD1	.	TGTGCCAGCAGTTCCCGGGACAGGGGGCTGTACGAGCAGTACTTC	CASSSRDRGLYEQYF
TRBV19	TRBJ2-2	.	.	TGTGCTACCCGGGGGGCTAGCAACGGGGAGCTGTTTTTT	CATRGASNGELFF
TRBV6-6	TRBJ2-5	.	.	TGTGCCAGCAGTTACTTGACCCAGCGCCGCCGGGAGACCCAGTACTTC	CASSYLTQRRRETQYF
TRBV19	TRBJ1-1	.	.	TGTGCCGGGGGGGCGGGCCCTGAAGCTTTCTTT	CAGGAGPEAFF
TRBV5-5	TRBJ2-7	.	few	TGTGCCAGCAGCTTGTGGTCGGGAGTCCAGGTCTACGAGCAGTACTTC	CASSLWSGVQVYEQYF
TRBV28	TRBJ2-7	.	once	TGTGCCAGCAGTTCAACCGGGACAAGCTCCTACGAGCAGTACTTC	CASSSTGTSSYEQYF
TRBV6-1	TRBJ1-5	TRBD1	few	TGTGCCAGCAGTGAGGGGGACAGGGGATATCAGCCCCAGCATTTT	CASSEGDRGYQPQHF
TRBV27	TRBJ2-4	TRBD2	.	TGTGCCAGCAGCGGGAGGGTAGCCAAAAACATTCAGTACTTC	CASSGRVAKNIQYF
TRBV3-1/TRBV3-2	TRBJ1-4	TRBD1	.	TGTGCCAGCAGCCAACCGGGACAGGGGGCGGAAAAACTGTTTTTT	CASSQPGQGAEKLFF
TRBV3-1/TRBV3-2	TRBJ2-4	.	.	TGTGCCAGCAGCCAAGGGGGCGTCTGGGGAAACATTCAGTACTTC	CASSQGGVWGNIQYF
TRBV6-5	TRBJ2-1	TRBD2	.	TGTGCCAGCCCCAGCGGGAGGGCCGGGAATGAGCAGTTCTTC	CASPSGRAGNEQFF
TRBV11-2	TRBJ2-7	TRBD2	.	TGTGCCAGCAGCTTAGTTCGATCCGGGGGGTTCGAGCAGTACTTC	CASSLVRSGGFEQYF
TRBV14	TRBJ2-7	TRBD1	.	TGTGCCAGCAGCCACGGGACAGGTTCCTACGAGCAGTACTTC	CASSHGTGSYEQYF
TRBV9	TRBJ1-4	.	.	TGTGCCAGCAGCGTAGCTACAGGACCTGCAACTAATGAAAAACTGTTTTTT	CASSVATGPATNEKLFF
TRBV28	TRBJ1-4	.	.	TGTGCCAGCAACAGGGTTTCTGAAAAACTGTTTTTT	CASNRVSEKLFF